The TCR beta chain described here comes from a study of shared clonotypes between healthy human individuals. Each sorted subset replicate got 200 ng genomic DNA, 30,000 or so genomes. Only in-frame clones appear in the TCRdb table, and some are missing; sequencing was by immunoSEQ multiplex PCR. The sample shows over 2 million clones, just under 95% of them seen only once. In the case of this clone: Relative to the germline gene, one junction end is altered; a read error may explain this.

The CDR3 runs 13 residues. Germline V CDR1 and CDR2: MNHEY, SVGAGI. The material sequenced was naive CD4+ T cells from PBMCs. Subset of the sample: CD45RA+ positively selected. The chain employs TRBV6-5 and TRBJ2-5; D gene ambiguous. The clonotype originates from a man younger than 35 in good health. Some clones in this sample may be carry-over from other donors' samples. In nucleotides, the CDR3 is TGTGCCGGCAGTGAAGGCGGCCAAGAGACCCAGTACTTC. Protein sequence: CAGSEGGQETQYF.